The TCR beta chain described here comes from a study of PD-1 blockade in classical Hodgkin lymphoma. Study-level points and caveats: Unlike CD8+ TCR diversity, which did not rise significantly by C4D1, CD4+ TCR diversity did.

In the case of this clone: Its cognate antigen is unknown.

Data came from immunoSEQ multiplex PCR; TCRdb stores just in-frame clones and leaves some out. The sample records roughly 7,000 clones, approximately 80% being singletons. No patient escaped relapse after autologous stem cell transplantation, and brentuximab vedotin exposure varied. Germline CDR1 MNHNS, CDR2 SASEGT. The ends were cut back, 0 bases at V and 11 bases at J, with 4 bases in the middle. The CDR3 extends over 10 amino acids. The sequencing used peripheral blood mononuclear cells (PBMCs), collected at baseline. This clonotype originated in a human donor with classical Hodgkin lymphoma. The gene calls are TRBV6-1 and TRBJ1-1; no clear D gene. The CDR3 DNA reads as TGTGCCAGCAGTGAAGCGGCCGCTTTCTTT. This sequence encodes CASSEAAAFF.